Given below is one T cell receptor (beta chain) in context. Per germline, CDR1 SGHVS and CDR2 FNYEAQ. The CDR3 runs 16 residues. The V and J ends lost 1 base and 0 bases respectively, with 7 bases between them. PCR employed 60 Vbeta and 13 Jbeta primers. Profiling relied on immunoSEQ multiplex PCR, and the TCRdb table lists in-frame clones only, not all of them. The repertoire holds around 140,000 clones, with around 86% as singletons. The sample comes from a study of cytomegalovirus exposure and HLA in healthy donors. The sequenced material came from PBMCs. The genes are TRBV7-6 and TRBJ2-6; D unresolved. This clonotype was sampled from a woman aged 50 to 65 in good health and CMV-seropositive. The CDR3 sequence: CASSLESLSGANVLTF. For the CDR3, the DNA is TGTGCCAGCAGCTTAGAAAGCCTCTCTGGGGCCAACGTCCTGACTTTC.